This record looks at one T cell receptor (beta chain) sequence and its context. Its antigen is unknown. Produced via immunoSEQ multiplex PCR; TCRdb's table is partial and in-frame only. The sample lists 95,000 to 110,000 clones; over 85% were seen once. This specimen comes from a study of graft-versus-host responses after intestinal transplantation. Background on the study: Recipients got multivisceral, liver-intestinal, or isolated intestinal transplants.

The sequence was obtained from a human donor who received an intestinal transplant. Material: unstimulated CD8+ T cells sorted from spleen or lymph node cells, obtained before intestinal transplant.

CDR3: CASSISGMNTEAFF. As DNA, the CDR3 is TGTGCCAGTAGTATATCCGGCATGAACACTGAAGCTTTCTTT. J is TRBJ1-1 and V is TRBV19; D is unclear. This CDR3 is 14 amino acids long. The V end lost 2 bases, the J end lost 0 bases, and 7 bases lay between the germline ends. In germline, CDR1 is LNHDA, CDR2 SQIVND (reference sequence).